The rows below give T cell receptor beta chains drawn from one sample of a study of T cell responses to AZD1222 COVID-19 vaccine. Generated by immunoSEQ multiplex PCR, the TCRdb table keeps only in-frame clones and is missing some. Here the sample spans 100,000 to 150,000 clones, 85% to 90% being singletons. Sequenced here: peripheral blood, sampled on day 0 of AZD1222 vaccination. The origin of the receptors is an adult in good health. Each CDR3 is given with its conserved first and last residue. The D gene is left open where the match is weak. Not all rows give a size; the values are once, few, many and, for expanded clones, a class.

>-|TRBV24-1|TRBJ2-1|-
CATSDPSRRVGEQFF
TGTGCCACCAGTGACCCTTCCCGGAGGGTCGGTGAGCAGTTCTTC
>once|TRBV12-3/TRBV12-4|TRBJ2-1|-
CASMASYNEQFF
TGTGCCAGCATGGCTAGCTACAATGAGCAGTTCTTC
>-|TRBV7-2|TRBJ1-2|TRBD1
CASSSGQDSSGYTF
TGTGCCAGCAGCTCCGGACAGGATTCCTCTGGCTACACCTTC
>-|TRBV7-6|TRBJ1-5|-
CASAIRAGQPQHF
TGTGCCAGCGCGATCAGGGCAGGGCAGCCCCAGCATTTT
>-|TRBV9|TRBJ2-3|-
CASSVSGPDTQYF
TGTGCCAGCAGCGTCTCAGGACCTGATACGCAGTATTTT
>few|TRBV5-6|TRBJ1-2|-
CASSLGAKRSGYTF
TGTGCCAGCAGCTTGGGAGCTAAGAGGAGTGGCTACACCTTC
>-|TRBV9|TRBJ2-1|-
CASSVGRNNEQFF
TGTGCCAGCAGCGTCGGCCGGAACAATGAGCAGTTCTTC
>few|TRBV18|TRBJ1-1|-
CASSPLTGGSSPAFF
TGTGCCAGCTCTCCGCTGACCGGGGGCTCTAGCCCAGCTTTCTTT
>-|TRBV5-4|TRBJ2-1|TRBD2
CASSGLAGSNEQFF
TGTGCCAGCAGCGGACTAGCGGGGTCCAATGAGCAGTTCTTC
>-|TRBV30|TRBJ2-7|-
CAWSVQGYEQYF
TGTGCCTGGAGTGTACAAGGATACGAGCAGTACTTC
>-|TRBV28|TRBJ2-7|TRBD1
CASSPGTGEIHEQYF
TGTGCCAGCAGTCCCGGGACAGGGGAAATCCACGAGCAGTACTTC
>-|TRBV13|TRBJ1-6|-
CASSLINSPLHF
TGTGCCAGCAGCCTAATTAATTCACCCCTCCACTTT
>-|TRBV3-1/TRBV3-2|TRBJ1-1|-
CASSQEAENTEAFF
TGTGCCAGCAGCCAAGAGGCAGAGAACACTGAAGCTTTCTTT
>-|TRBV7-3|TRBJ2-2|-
CASSVTGGAGELFF
TGTGCCAGCAGCGTGACAGGTGGGGCCGGGGAGCTGTTTTTT
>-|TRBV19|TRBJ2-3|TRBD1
CASTTGQGTDTQYF
TGTGCCAGTACCACGGGACAGGGCACAGATACGCAGTATTTT
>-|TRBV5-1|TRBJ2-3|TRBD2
CASSLVGTSGTRGTDTQYF
TGCGCCAGCAGCTTGGTTGGGACTAGCGGTACCAGGGGCACAGATACGCAGTATTTT
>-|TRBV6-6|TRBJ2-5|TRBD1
CASSYLGTGQETQYF
TGTGCCAGCAGTTACTTGGGGACAGGGCAAGAGACCCAGTACTTC
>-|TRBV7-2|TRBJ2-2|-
CASSLVAGLDAGELFF
TGTGCCAGCAGCTTAGTAGCAGGGTTGGACGCCGGGGAGCTGTTTTTT
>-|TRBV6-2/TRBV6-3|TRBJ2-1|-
CASSRGTNEQFF
TGTGCCAGCAGTCGCGGGACAAATGAGCAGTTCTTC
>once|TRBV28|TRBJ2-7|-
CASSLSPSYEQYF
TGTGCCAGCAGTTTGTCACCCTCCTACGAGCAGTACTTC
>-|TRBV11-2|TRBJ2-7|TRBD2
CASSLKTSGGYEQYF
TGTGCCAGCAGCTTGAAGACTAGCGGGGGGTACGAGCAGTACTTC
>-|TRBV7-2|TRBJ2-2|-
CASSQGPSRELFF
TGTGCCAGCAGCCAAGGGCCCAGCCGGGAGCTGTTTTTT
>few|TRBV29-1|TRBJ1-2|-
CSVGSDTYGYTF
TGCAGCGTTGGGTCGGATACATATGGCTACACCTTC
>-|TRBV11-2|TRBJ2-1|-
CASSLTGSRSYNEQFF
TGTGCCAGCAGCTTAACGGGGTCCCGCTCCTACAATGAGCAGTTCTTC
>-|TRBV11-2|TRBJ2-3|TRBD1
CASSSLRGDTQYF
TGTGCCAGCAGCTCACTCAGGGGGGATACGCAGTATTTT
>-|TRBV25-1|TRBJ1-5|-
CASRGQMNQPQHF
TGTGCCAGCAGGGGACAAATGAATCAGCCCCAGCATTTT
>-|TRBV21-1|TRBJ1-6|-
CASRPPGQGGAPLHF
TGTGCCAGCCGCCCCCCAGGACAGGGGGGCGCACCCCTCCACTTT
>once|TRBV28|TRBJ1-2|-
CATDTGDNLRTMATETF
TGTGCCACCGATACAGGAGACAACCTCCGGACTATGGCTACGGAGACCTTC
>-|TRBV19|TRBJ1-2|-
CASSIRSYGYTF
TGTGCCAGTAGTATACGAAGCTATGGCTACACCTTC
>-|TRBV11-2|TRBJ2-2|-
CASSLERNGELFF
TGTGCCAGCAGCTTAGAGCGTAACGGGGAGCTGTTTTTT
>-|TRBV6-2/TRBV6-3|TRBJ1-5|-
CASSYPGGGNQPQHF
TGTGCCAGCAGTTACCCGGGGGGGGGCAATCAGCCCCAGCATTTT
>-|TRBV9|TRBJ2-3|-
CASSPSAMQGTQYF
TGTGCCAGCAGCCCAAGTGCAATGCAGGGTACGCAGTATTTT